The 14 T cell receptor beta chains presented below share a single source sample, sequenced in a study of cytomegalovirus exposure and HLA in healthy donors. The PCR used 60 Vbeta and 13 Jbeta primers. Sequencing used immunoSEQ multiplex PCR; TCRdb keeps in-frame clones, though not all of them. Of about 130,000 clones in the sample, 74% were seen once. Sequencing was carried out using PBMCs. The receptors were gathered from a woman aged 45-59 years in good health and CMV-seropositive.

This clone was found a few times. The J gene is TRBJ2-3, the V gene TRBV5-1; 10 nucleotides line up with TRBD2. Per germline, CDR1 SGHRS and CDR2 YFSETQ. The junction had 5 bases not matched to a gene; V was cut back by 5 bases and J by 2 bases. The CDR3 is 15 amino acids. As DNA, the CDR3 is TGCGCCAGCAGAGCTAGCGGGGGACCCACAGATACGCAGTATTTT. Translation: CASRASGGPTDTQYF.

Regarding this clone: At one end the junction does not follow the germline gene, possibly because of a read error. The chain links TRBV7-9 to TRBJ2-1; TRBD2 agrees at 14 bases. The V gene's germline CDR1 is SEHNR and CDR2 FQNEAQ (reference sequence). This CDR3 contains 16 residues. In DNA, the CDR3 is TGTGCCCGCAGCTATAGGACTAGCGGGGGGAAAAATGAGCAGTTCTTC. Amino acids: CARSYRTSGGKNEQFF.

This sequence joins TRBV10-3 and TRBJ1-6; D is possibly TRBD1 (5 bases). V lost 6 bases, J lost 5 bases, and 14 bases lay in between. Per germline, CDR1 ENHRY and CDR2 SYGVKD. CDR3 length: 15 amino acids. CDR3 sequence (DNA): TGTGCCATCAGATCCCAGGGCACGAATAATTCACCCCTCCACTTT. The encoded protein is CAIRSQGTNNSPLHF.

The genes are TRBV5-1 and TRBJ2-5; 9 nucleotides agree with TRBD1. V trimming: 4 bases; J trimming: 2 bases; junction bases outside the gene matches: 9. Germline lookup yields CDR1 SGHRS and CDR2 YFSETQ. The CDR3 has 16 amino acids. CDR3 residues: CASSRTGTGSQETQYF. The CDR3 region has the DNA TGCGCCAGCAGCCGAACCGGGACAGGGTCACAAGAGACCCAGTACTTC.

The chain links TRBV27 to TRBJ1-1; 8 nucleotides align to TRBD1. Germline-derived CDR1 and CDR2 are MNHEY and SMNVEV (reference sequence). The CDR3 covers 15 residues. V trimming: 6 bases; J trimming: 2 bases; junction bases outside the gene matches: 8. DNA for the CDR3: TGTGCCAGCAGGCAATGGGGACAGGCTAACACTGAAGCTTTCTTT. Protein sequence: CASRQWGQANTEAFF.

The chain couples TRBV5-6 to TRBJ2-5; D gene unclear. The CDR3 is 14 residues long. CDR1 and CDR2 from the germline V gene are SGHDT and YYEEEE. Trimming took off 4 bases at V and 3 bases at J, with 13 bases between the two ends. The CDR3 sequence: CASSVVASKETQYF. CDR3 in DNA: TGTGCCAGCAGCGTGGTGGCCAGTAAAGAGACCCAGTACTTC.

The chain has TRBV7-9 and TRBJ2-4, with 11 bases identical to TRBD2. J gave up 7 bases and V 3 bases, and 2 bases lay outside the gene matches. Per germline, CDR1 SEHNR and CDR2 FQNEAQ (reference sequence). The CDR3 runs 14 residues. CDR3 amino acids: CASSLGLAVNIQYF. CDR3 nucleotides: TGTGCCAGCAGCTTGGGACTAGCGGTGAACATTCAGTACTTC.

The chain is built from TRBV28 and TRBJ2-2; 13 bases are a match to TRBD2. There are 18 residues in the CDR3. J gave up 4 bases and V 4 bases, and 9 bases lay outside the gene matches. Per the germline V gene, CDR1 is MDHEN and CDR2 is SYDVKM. The CDR3 DNA is TGTGCCAGCAGTTGGCTCACTAGCGGGGGGGCACCCACCGGGGAGCTGTTTTTT. Translated: CASSWLTSGGAPTGELFF.

Only one count was recorded for this clone. The chain joins TRBV5-4 to TRBJ2-2, with 7 bases lining up with TRBD1. This CDR3 comprises 15 residues. V gave up 3 bases and J gave up 4 bases; unmatched junction bases: 6. Germline CDR1 and CDR2: SGHNT and YYREEE (reference sequence). The CDR3 DNA sequence: TGTGCCAGCAGCTCCGGGACAGCGCCCACCGGGGAGCTGTTTTTT. Amino acids: CASSSGTAPTGELFF.

The gene calls are TRBV7-2 and TRBJ2-2, with 7 bases lining up with TRBD2. The J segment lost 4 bases and the V segment lost 5 bases, leaving 7 bases of the junction unmatched. The V gene's germline CDR1 is SGHTA and CDR2 FQGNSA. The CDR3 sequence is 15 residues long. This CDR3 reads CASSPRVAGTGELFF. Written as DNA, the CDR3 is TGTGCCAGCAGCCCAAGGGTAGCGGGCACCGGGGAGCTGTTTTTT.

CDR3 bases: TGTGCCAGCAGCTTAGTACAGGGGGCAGATACGCAGTATTTT. Translating it yields CASSLVQGADTQYF. This rearrangement joins TRBV7-2 to TRBJ2-3; 8 nucleotides match TRBD1. The CDR3 is 14 residues long. Looked up from germline, CDR1 is SGHTA and CDR2 is FQGNSA. Trimming cost V 1 base and J 4 bases; bases outside gene matches: 1. The whole variable domain, filled in from reference TRBV7-2 and TRBJ2-3, reads GAGVSQSPSNKVTEKGKDVELRCDPISGHTALYWYRQSLGQGLEFLIYFQGNSAPDKSGLPSDRFSAERTGGSVSTLTIQRTQQEDSAVYLCASSLVQGADTQYFGPGTRLTVL.

V and J are TRBV7-2 and TRBJ2-5; no clear D. Trimming took 5 bases from V and 2 from J, leaving 6 bases between them. CDR3 length: 12 residues. CDR1 and CDR2 (germline): SGHTA, FQGNSA. The CDR3 DNA is TGTGCCAGCAGCGCGGTTCAAGAGACCCAGTACTTC. Protein product: CASSAVQETQYF.

This chain connects TRBV7-2 to TRBJ1-2; D gene unclear. Trimming stripped 1 base from V and 4 bases from J, with 13 bases between. CDR1 and CDR2 from the germline V gene are SGHTA and FQGNSA. The CDR3 consists of 15 residues. In DNA form, the CDR3 reads TGTGCCAGCAGCTTAGGTCCTTCGACGGGCTATGGCTACACCTTC. This gives the protein CASSLGPSTGYGYTF.

V is TRBV14 and J is TRBJ2-3, with D perhaps TRBD1 (6 bases). This CDR3 region has 15 residues. Per the germline V gene, CDR1 is SGHDN and CDR2 is FVKESK. V was clipped by 0 bases and J by 3 bases, with 10 bases between them. The CDR3 sequence is CASSQDLRGTDTQYF. CDR3 sequence (DNA): TGTGCCAGCAGCCAAGATCTCAGGGGTACAGATACGCAGTATTTT.